This is a list of T cell receptor beta chains from one sample in a study of blood T cell repertoires in COVID-19. Assay used: immunoSEQ multiplex PCR; TCRdb lists only in-frame clones, some missing. The repertoire holds over 100,000 clones, about 87% seen once, with around 1.1% in the top ten. Sequences were obtained from peripheral blood. The receptors were gathered from a human donor in a cohort sampled during active COVID-19. Both conserved end residues are part of each CDR3. A D gene is named only where the DNA matches it firmly. Where a row states a size, it is once, few, many or the class of an expanded clone; other rows omit it.

.	TRBJ2-3	.	TRBV7-3	CASSLGHASTDTQYF	TGTGCCAGCAGCTTAGGCCACGCTAGCACAGATACGCAGTATTTT
.	TRBJ1-2	.	TRBV15	CATTSGGTNYGYTF	TGTGCCACTACCTCGGGGGGGACTAACTATGGCTACACCTTC
.	TRBJ2-1	.	TRBV2	CASKGTNNNEQFF	TGTGCCAGCAAAGGTACTAACAACAATGAGCAGTTCTTC
.	TRBJ1-2	.	TRBV6-2/TRBV6-3	CASSYAGRYGYTF	TGTGCCAGCAGTTACGCAGGGCGGTATGGCTACACCTTC
.	TRBJ2-3	.	TRBV9	CASSVASLTRGTDTQYF	TGTGCCAGCAGCGTAGCCTCTCTGACTAGAGGCACAGATACGCAGTATTTT
.	TRBJ2-7	TRBD1	TRBV18	CASRPTGGLGTYEQYF	TGTGCCAGCCGCCCTACAGGGGGCCTGGGAACCTACGAGCAGTACTTC
.	TRBJ1-5	.	TRBV5-1	CASSLAGGTEQPQHF	TGCGCCAGCAGCTTGGCCGGGGGGACGGAACAGCCCCAGCATTTT
.	TRBJ2-6	.	TRBV6-1	CASSEQGSGANVLTF	TGTGCCAGCAGTGAGCAGGGCTCTGGGGCCAACGTCCTGACTTTC
.	TRBJ2-7	TRBD1	TRBV9	CASSPDPTGASYEQYF	TGTGCCAGCAGCCCGGACCCCACAGGGGCCTCCTACGAGCAGTACTTC
few	TRBJ2-7	TRBD1	TRBV19	CASSGGTGFYEQYF	TGTGCCAGTAGTGGTGGGACAGGGTTTTACGAGCAGTACTTC
once	TRBJ1-1	TRBD1	TRBV5-6	CASSGQYGQGGSAFF	TGTGCCAGCAGCGGACAGTACGGACAGGGAGGATCAGCTTTCTTT
.	TRBJ1-1	.	TRBV29-1	CSVQTGSDTEAFF	TGCAGCGTTCAGACAGGATCTGACACTGAAGCTTTCTTT
.	TRBJ2-7	TRBD1	TRBV5-4	CASSPTGLYEQYF	TGTGCCAGCAGCCCGACAGGGTTGTACGAGCAGTACTTC
once	TRBJ2-7	TRBD2	TRBV6-5	CASRPGGGNTYEQYF	TGTGCCAGCAGGCCTGGGGGGGGTAACACCTACGAGCAGTACTTC
.	TRBJ2-3	.	TRBV24-1	CATSDRRGTDTQYF	TGTGCCACCAGTGACCGGCGGGGCACAGATACGCAGTATTTT
.	TRBJ2-7	TRBD2	TRBV7-2	CASRGRASSYEQYF	TGTGCCAGCAGAGGGAGGGCGAGCTCCTACGAGCAGTACTTC
.	TRBJ2-1	TRBD1	TRBV5-1	CASSRGQGPHNEQFF	TGCGCCAGCAGCCGGGGACAGGGCCCCCACAATGAGCAGTTCTTC
.	TRBJ1-1	TRBD1	TRBV7-9	CASSSGQALEAFF	TGTGCCAGCAGCTCGGGACAGGCGCTGGAAGCTTTCTTT
.	TRBJ1-6	.	TRBV7-8	CASSSRDIILHF	TGTGCCAGCAGCTCCCGGGACATCATACTCCACTTT
once	TRBJ2-5	TRBD1	TRBV6-5	CASRGTGFSETQYF	TGTGCCAGCAGGGGGACAGGGTTTTCGGAGACCCAGTACTTC
.	TRBJ1-2	TRBD1	TRBV4-3	CASSQITGGSYGYTF	TGCGCCAGCAGCCAAATTACAGGGGGCAGCTATGGCTACACCTTC
.	TRBJ1-2	.	TRBV12-3/TRBV12-4	CASSPARTYGYTF	TGTGCCAGCAGTCCCGCCAGGACTTATGGCTACACCTTC
.	TRBJ2-7	TRBD1	TRBV3-1/TRBV3-2	CAIIWTGYYEQYF	TGTGCCATCATATGGACAGGATATTACGAGCAGTACTTC
few	TRBJ1-2	TRBD1	TRBV18	CASSLGQSSFYGYTF	TGTGCCAGCTCACTGGGACAGTCCTCTTTCTATGGCTACACCTTC
.	TRBJ2-1	.	TRBV6-4	CASSAGSYNEQFF	TGTGCCAGCAGTGCTGGCTCGTACAATGAGCAGTTCTTC
.	TRBJ2-3	.	TRBV24-1	CATSDVQISDTQYF	TGTGCCACCAGTGATGTACAGATCTCTGATACGCAGTATTTT
once	TRBJ2-2	.	TRBV10-3	CAISDGPAGELFF	TGTGCCATCAGTGATGGGCCAGCCGGGGAGCTGTTTTTT
once	TRBJ2-7	.	TRBV18	CASSGPPGGEQYF	TGTGCCAGCTCGGGGCCTCCGGGCGGCGAGCAGTACTTC
.	TRBJ2-1	TRBD2	TRBV7-9	CASSFQGTSGSNEQFF	TGTGCCAGCAGCTTCCAGGGGACTAGCGGGAGCAATGAGCAGTTCTTC
.	TRBJ2-7	.	TRBV7-9	CASSRPGDLEQYF	TGTGCCAGCAGCCGCCCCGGAGACTTAGAGCAGTACTTC
.	TRBJ2-7	TRBD2	TRBV7-2	CASSLERLAGTGQYF	TGTGCCAGCAGCTTAGAGAGACTAGCGGGGACAGGGCAGTACTTC
.	TRBJ1-1	.	TRBV5-1	CASSLAEGTEAFF	TGCGCCAGCAGCTTGGCCGAGGGTACTGAAGCTTTCTTT